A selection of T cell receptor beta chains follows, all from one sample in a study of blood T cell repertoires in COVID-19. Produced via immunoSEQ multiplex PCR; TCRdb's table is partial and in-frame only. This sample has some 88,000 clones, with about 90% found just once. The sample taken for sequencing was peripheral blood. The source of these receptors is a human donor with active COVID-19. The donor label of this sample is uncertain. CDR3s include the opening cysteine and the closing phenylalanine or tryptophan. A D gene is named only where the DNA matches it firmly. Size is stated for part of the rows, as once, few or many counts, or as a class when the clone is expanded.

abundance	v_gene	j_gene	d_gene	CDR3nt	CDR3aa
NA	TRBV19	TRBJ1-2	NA	TGTGCCAGTAGCCCAGGGTTCTATGGCTACACCTTC	CASSPGFYGYTF
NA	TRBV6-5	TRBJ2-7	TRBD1	TGTGCCAGCAGTTACGGACAGGGGGCCGCCTACGAGCAGTACTTC	CASSYGQGAAYEQYF
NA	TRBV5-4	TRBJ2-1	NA	TGTGCCAGCAGCTTGGGTGGACCGACGGGGAATGAGCAGTTCTTC	CASSLGGPTGNEQFF
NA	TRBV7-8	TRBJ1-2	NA	TGTGCCAGCAGCCCAGGCTCCTATGGCTACACCTTC	CASSPGSYGYTF
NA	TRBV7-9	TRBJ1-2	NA	TGTGCCAGCAGCCCAGATTCGGGTAGGGGAAATTTTGGCTACACCTTC	CASSPDSGRGNFGYTF
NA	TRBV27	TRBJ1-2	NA	TGTGCCAGCAGTTCTACAGCAACAGGGCTGGAGGACTATGGCTACACCTTC	CASSSTATGLEDYGYTF
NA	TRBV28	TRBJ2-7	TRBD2	TGTGCCAGCAGTTTAGTTGAACTAGCGGGCTCCTACGAGCAGTACTTC	CASSLVELAGSYEQYF
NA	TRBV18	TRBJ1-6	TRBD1	TGTGCCAGCTCACCGACAGGGATAGGAAATTCACCCCTCCACTTT	CASSPTGIGNSPLHF
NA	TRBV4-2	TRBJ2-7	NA	TGTGCCAGCAGCCAAGTTTGGACAATGGGAAACGAGCAGTACTTC	CASSQVWTMGNEQYF
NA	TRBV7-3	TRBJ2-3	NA	TGTGCCAGCAGCTTACTGGCGAGGTTGGATACGCAGTATTTT	CASSLLARLDTQYF
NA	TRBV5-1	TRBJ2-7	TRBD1	TGCGCCAGCAGCTTGGGGGACAGGGGGATTACGGAGCAGTACTTC	CASSLGDRGITEQYF
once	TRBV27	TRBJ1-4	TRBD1	TGTGCCAGCAGTTCCGGACAGGGCTGGGAAAAACTGTTTTTT	CASSSGQGWEKLFF
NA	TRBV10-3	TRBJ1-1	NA	TGTGCCATCAGTTCCCCAACGGGTAACACTGAAGCTTTCTTT	CAISSPTGNTEAFF
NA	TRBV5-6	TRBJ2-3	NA	TGTGCCAGCAGCTTAACAGGGCTCGGCACAGATACGCAGTATTTT	CASSLTGLGTDTQYF
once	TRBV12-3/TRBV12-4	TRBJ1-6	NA	TGTGCCAGCGGGTTGCGGGGTGGGACACCCCTCCACTTT	CASGLRGGTPLHF
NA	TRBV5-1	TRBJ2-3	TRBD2	TGCGCCAGCAGCCGGGAGGATCCGACAGATACGCAGTATTTT	CASSREDPTDTQYF
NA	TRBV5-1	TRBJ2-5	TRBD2	TGCGCCAGCAGCCATACTAGCGGGGGGGCCCAGGAGACCCAGTACTTC	CASSHTSGGAQETQYF
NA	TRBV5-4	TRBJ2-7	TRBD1	TGTGCCAGCAGCGAGGGACAGGGGAGGTACGAGCAGTACTTC	CASSEGQGRYEQYF
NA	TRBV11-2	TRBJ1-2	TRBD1	TGTGCCAGCAGCTTAGAATTCGTGTGGGACAGGGCCTATGGCTACACCTTC	CASSLEFVWDRAYGYTF
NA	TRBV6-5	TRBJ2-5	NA	TGTGCCAGCAGTTACTCGATACTGCAAGAGACCCAGTACTTC	CASSYSILQETQYF
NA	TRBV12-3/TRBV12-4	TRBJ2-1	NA	TGTGCCAGCAGGGCCCCGTCGTTCAATGAGCAGTTCTTC	CASRAPSFNEQFF
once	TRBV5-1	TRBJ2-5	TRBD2	TGCGCCAGCAGCCTGAGCCCTAGCGGGTTCCAAGAGACCCAGTACTTC	CASSLSPSGFQETQYF
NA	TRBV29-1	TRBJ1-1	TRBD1	TGCAGCGTTGAAGGACAGGGCCCCGAAGCTTTCTTT	CSVEGQGPEAFF
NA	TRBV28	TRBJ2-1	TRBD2	TGTGCCAGCAGTTCCGTAGCGGGGGCAGGGAGTAATGAGCAGTTCTTC	CASSSVAGAGSNEQFF
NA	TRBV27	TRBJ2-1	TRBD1	TGTGCCAGCAGTCCCCAGACAGGGTGGGGCTCCTACAATGAGCAGTTCTTC	CASSPQTGWGSYNEQFF
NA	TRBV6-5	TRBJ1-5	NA	TGTGCCAGCAGTTGGGACCGGGGGTTATCTCAGCCCCAGCATTTT	CASSWDRGLSQPQHF
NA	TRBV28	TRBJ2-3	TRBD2	TGTGCCAGCAGTTTATGGGAGCAGCGGGGGGGCCGAGATACGCAGTATTTT	CASSLWEQRGGRDTQYF
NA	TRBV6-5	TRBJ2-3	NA	TGTGCCAGCAGTTACTCAGCCTCATATACGCAGTATTTT	CASSYSASYTQYF
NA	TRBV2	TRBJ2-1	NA	TGTGCCAGCAGTCTTAGCGGTCCCTCCTACAATGAGCAGTTCTTC	CASSLSGPSYNEQFF
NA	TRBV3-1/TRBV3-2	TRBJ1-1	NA	TGTGCCAGCAGCCCAAACCGAGATAACACTGAAGCTTTCTTT	CASSPNRDNTEAFF
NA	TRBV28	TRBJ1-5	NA	TGTGCCAGCATTCCTTCGGGCGGGCGATTCAATCAGCCCCAGCATTTT	CASIPSGGRFNQPQHF
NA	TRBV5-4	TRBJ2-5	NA	TGTGCCAGCAGCTTGGGGGGCGGGACCCAGTACTTC	CASSLGGGTQYF